Following are 6 T cell receptor beta chains from one sample sequenced in a study of CD8+ T cells in alopecia areata. Sequencing used cDNA as its template, made by extracting RNA and reverse transcribing it. Data came from immunoSEQ multiplex PCR; TCRdb stores just in-frame clones and leaves some out. The sample consists of approximately 150,000 clones, around 47% of them appearing once. Source material: CD4+ T cells sorted from blood. These receptor sequences come from a human donor with alopecia areata.

The chain joins TRBV5-1 to TRBJ2-7; D might be TRBD2 (6 bases). Trimming shortened V by 1 base and J by 3 bases, and 23 bases separated the two germline ends. CDR3 length: 18 amino acids. The germline gives CDR1 SGHRS, CDR2 YFSETQ. The CDR3 DNA reads TGCGCCAGCAGCTTGTTTTACCTCCGGGGGAGCGATGACTACGAGCAGTACTTC. It encodes CASSLFYLRGSDDYEQYF.

This clone was detected a few times. The DNA for the CDR3 is TGTGCCATCATGGGCAGAAACACTGAAGCTTTCTTT. Its translation: CAIMGRNTEAFF. V usage is TRBV10-3 and J usage is TRBJ1-1; D is unresolved. The CDR3 is 12 residues long. Germline V gene lookup returns CDR1 ENHRY and CDR2 SYGVKD. V was clipped by 7 bases and J by 2 bases, with 8 bases between them.

The V call is TRBV29-1, the J call TRBJ1-1; no clear D. Germline lookup yields CDR1 SQVTM and CDR2 ANQGSEA. CDR3 size: 14 residues. The V and J ends lost 3 bases and 2 bases respectively, with 13 bases between them. The CDR3 coding sequence is TGCAGCGTTGAGTTGGTACAGAAAAACACTGAAGCTTTCTTT. Its protein is CSVELVQKNTEAFF.

The V gene is TRBV11-3, the J gene TRBJ2-3, with TRBD1 identical over 8 bases. Germline assignment: CDR1 SGHNT and CDR2 YENEEA. This CDR3 is built from 13 residues. V lost 8 bases to trimming and J lost 6 bases; unmatched junction nucleotides: 7. CDR3 DNA sequence: TGTGCCAGCGTCCATCAGGGGGCGGATACGCAGTATTTT. It is translated as CASVHQGADTQYF.

This clone was picked up one time. The chain carries TRBV29-1 and TRBJ2-2; D uncertain. This CDR3 spans 13 amino acids. Germline V gene lookup returns CDR1 SQVTM and CDR2 ANQGSEA. V lost 3 bases and J lost 1, with 6 bases in between. DNA of the CDR3: TGCAGCGTTGATAGACAGAACACCGGGGAGCTGTTTTTT. This codes for CSVDRQNTGELFF.

This clone has more than one count but fewer than ten. The chain has TRBV5-1 and TRBJ2-1; D gene unclear. The length of the CDR3 is 13 residues. With 7 bases removed from V and 8 bases from J, the gap between germline ends came to 16 bases. The germline gives CDR1 SGHRS, CDR2 YFSETQ. Here the CDR3 DNA reads TGCGCCAGCGCCCCAAGCTTCAATGATGAGCAGTTCTTC. This sequence encodes CASAPSFNDEQFF.